This TCR beta chain was documented in a study of T cells after yellow fever vaccination. Turning to the study itself: Some fractions had low cell numbers, and these were prepared with SMART-Seq v4 Ultra Low Input. Study results and limitations: CD4 and CD8 compartments shared a small share of clonotypes.

One entry per CDR3 protein results from TCRdb running MiXCR on the 5' RACE reads. The repertoire holds about 220,000 distinct CDR3 sequences, with under 3.5% as singletons. The CDR3 is made up of 16 amino acids. Trimming at V came to 6 bases and at J to 5 bases, leaving 11 bases not matched to a gene. Germline lookup yields CDR1 MNHEY and CDR2 SVGAGI. This clonotype was seen repeatedly, ten times or more. The antigen is undetermined. The chain has TRBV6-5 and TRBJ2-1, with 9 bases fitting TRBD2. Sequenced material: CD4+ T cells sorted from PBMCs, taken 10 days after the yellow fever booster vaccination. This TCR was sampled from a man between 18 and 35 years old who received the YFV17D yellow fever vaccine. CDR3 in amino acids: CASSRLRAGGNNEQFF. CDR3 coding DNA: TGTGCCAGCAGCCGCCTCCGAGCGGGGGGAAACAATGAGCAGTTCTTC.